What follows are 10 T cell receptor beta chains derived from one specimen sequenced in a study of spatial heterogeneity in lung cancer. Via MiXCR, TCRdb re-called the 5' RACE reads, giving one row per CDR3 protein. This table has fewer than 9,000 distinct CDR3 sequences, about 7.8% appearing once. Documented time point: sample taken at primary tumor resection. The input material, whole RNA from tumor, nontumor lung or frozen PBMC, was sequenced unsorted. The source material was PBMCs, sampled at surgery. The receptor source for this set is a female donor with early-stage non-small cell lung cancer.

This clonotype was observed many times. The J gene is TRBJ2-1, the V gene TRBV12-3 or TRBV12-4, with a possible D match to TRBD2 (5 bases). The CDR3 is 12 amino acids. Deletions cut 3 bases from V and 10 bases from J, with 10 bases between. In nucleotides, the CDR3 is TGTGCCAGCAGTTTGAAGCGGCACGAGCAGTTCTTC. It codes for CASSLKRHEQFF.

Judged by abundance, this clonotype is medium-sized. The chain uses TRBV3-1 and TRBJ2-5; 11 bases agree with TRBD2. The CDR3 sequence is 17 residues long. V was pared by 7 bases and J by 3 bases, with 13 bases of the junction left unmatched. CDR1 is LGHDT and CDR2 is YNNKEL in the germline V gene (reference sequence). CDR3 in DNA: TGTGCCAGCAACAAAGTTATAGCGGGAGGGTTAGAAGAGACCCAGTACTTC. Translating it yields CASNKVIAGGLEETQYF.

This clonotype appeared many times. The rearrangement uses TRBV27 and TRBJ1-4; D not certain. Trimming removed 2 bases at V and 7 bases at J, with 8 bases between. Looked up from germline, CDR1 is MNHEY and CDR2 is SMNVEV (reference sequence). The CDR3 runs to 13 residues. CDR3 sequence: CASSLREGEKLFF. The CDR3 nucleotides are TGTGCCAGCAGTTTACGGGAGGGTGAAAAACTGTTTTTT.

The table lists this clonotype with many counts. The V and J genes are TRBV4-1 and TRBJ1-1; D may be TRBD1 (6 bases). This CDR3 is 13 amino acids long. The germline V gene encodes CDR1 MGHRA and CDR2 YSYEKL. With 9 bases removed from V and 5 bases from J, the gap between germline ends came to 16 bases. The CDR3 DNA sequence: TGCGCCAGTCGAAGGGGGGCGAGTACTGAAGCTTTCTTT. Its protein product is CASRRGASTEAFF.

A few counts support this clonotype. The chain uses TRBV5-1 and TRBJ2-1, with 13 bases that match TRBD2. The junction had 5 bases not matched to a gene; V was cut back by 0 bases and J by 8 bases. The CDR3 has 16 residues. Germline V gene sequence: CDR1 SGHRS, CDR2 YFSETQ. The chain's CDR3 is CASSLGTSGSRDEQFF. The CDR3 nucleotides read TGCGCCAGCAGCTTGGGGACTAGCGGGAGTAGGGATGAGCAGTTCTTC.

This clonotype was seen repeatedly, ten times or more. This chain links TRBV3-1 with TRBJ1-2; D is unresolved. Germline CDR1 reads LGHDT; CDR2 reads YNNKEL (reference sequence). CDR3 length equals 15 residues. V was trimmed by 0 bases and J by 6 bases, leaving 14 bases between them. The CDR3 loop is CASSQDGSFQDGYTF. The CDR3 DNA is TGTGCCAGCAGCCAAGATGGATCTTTTCAGGATGGCTACACCTTC.

By its share, this clonotype is medium-sized. CDR3 sequence: CASSWVGNSYNEQFF. The CDR3 nucleotides read TGTGCCAGCAGTTGGGTAGGGAATAGCTACAATGAGCAGTTCTTC. The chain carries TRBV12-3 or TRBV12-4 and TRBJ2-1; no clear D gene. CDR3 size: 15 residues. Trimming pared 4 bases from V and 3 bases from J, leaving 13 bases between.

This clonotype was seen a handful of times. This chain connects TRBV7-4 to TRBJ2-2, with 7 nucleotides matching TRBD1. There are 15 residues in the CDR3. V was clipped by 6 bases and J by 0 bases; unmatched bases: 4. The germline V gene encodes CDR1 SGHVT and CDR2 SQSDAQ. CDR3 residues: CASRAGTANTGELFF. DNA of the CDR3: TGTGCCAGCAGGGCCGGGACAGCGAACACCGGGGAGCTGTTTTTT.

A few counts support this clonotype. The DNA of the CDR3 is TGTGCCAGCAGGGGGACAGGGCGCCCTGAAGCTTTCTTT. It is translated as CASRGTGRPEAFF. V and J are TRBV27 and TRBJ1-1; TRBD1 agrees at 9 bases. V lost 6 bases and J lost 6; bases outside the gene matches: 5. Germline lookup yields CDR1 MNHEY and CDR2 SMNVEV (reference sequence). CDR3 length: 13 amino acids.

Many counts were recorded for this clonotype. J is TRBJ1-1 and V is TRBV23-1, with TRBD1 matching over 10 bases. TRBV23-1 is identified as an open reading frame with a role that is uncertain. This CDR3 spans 17 amino acids. V was pared by 2 bases and J by 5 bases, with 11 bases of the junction left unmatched. CDR3 DNA: TGCGCCAGCAGTCAACCCTTTTCACCGGGACAGGGGACTGAAGCTTTCTTT. Protein: CASSQPFSPGQGTEAFF.